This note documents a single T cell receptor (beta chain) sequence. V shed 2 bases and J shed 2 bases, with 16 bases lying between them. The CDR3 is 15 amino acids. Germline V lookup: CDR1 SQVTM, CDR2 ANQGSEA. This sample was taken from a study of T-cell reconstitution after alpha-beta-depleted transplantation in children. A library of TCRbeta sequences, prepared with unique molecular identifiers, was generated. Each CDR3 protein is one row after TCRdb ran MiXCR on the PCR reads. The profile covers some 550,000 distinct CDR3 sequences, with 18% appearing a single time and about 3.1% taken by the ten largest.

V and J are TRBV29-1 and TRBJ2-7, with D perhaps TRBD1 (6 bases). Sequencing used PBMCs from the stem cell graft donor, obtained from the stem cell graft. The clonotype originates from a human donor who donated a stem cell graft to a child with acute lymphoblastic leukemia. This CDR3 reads CSVEFSSGAAYEQYF. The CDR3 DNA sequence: TGCAGCGTTGAATTTTCTTCAGGGGCGGCCTACGAGCAGTACTTC.